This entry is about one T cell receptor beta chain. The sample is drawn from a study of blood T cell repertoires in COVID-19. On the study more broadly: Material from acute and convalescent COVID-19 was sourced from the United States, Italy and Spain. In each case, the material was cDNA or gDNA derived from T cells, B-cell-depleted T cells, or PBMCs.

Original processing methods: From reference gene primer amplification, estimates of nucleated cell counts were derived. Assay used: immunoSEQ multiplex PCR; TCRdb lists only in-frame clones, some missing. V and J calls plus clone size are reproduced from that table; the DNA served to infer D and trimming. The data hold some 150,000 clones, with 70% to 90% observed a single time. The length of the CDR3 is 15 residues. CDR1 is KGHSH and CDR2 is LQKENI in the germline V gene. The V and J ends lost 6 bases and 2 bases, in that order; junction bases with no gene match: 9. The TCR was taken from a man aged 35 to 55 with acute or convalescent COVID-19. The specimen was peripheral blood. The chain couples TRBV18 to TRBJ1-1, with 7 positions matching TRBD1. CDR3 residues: CASSRAGTVNTEAFF. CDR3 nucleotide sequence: TGTGCCAGCTCCCGCGCCGGGACAGTCAACACTGAAGCTTTCTTT. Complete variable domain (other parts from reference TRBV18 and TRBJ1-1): NAGVMQNPRHLVRRRGQEARLRCSPMKGHSHVYWYRQLPEEGLKFMVYLQKENIIDESGMPKERFSAEFPKEGPSILRIQQVVRGDSAAYFCASSRAGTVNTEAFFGQGTRLTVV.